Listed below are T cell receptor beta chains from one sample, sequenced in a study of T cells in Graves' hyperthyroidism and ophthalmopathy. TCRdb reprocessed the multiplex PCR reads with MiXCR, giving one entry per CDR3 protein. The table shows 540,000 or so distinct CDR3 sequences, with approximately 44% occurring only once. The sequencing sample was made of peripheral blood or thyroid tissue (not recorded which). Source of these receptors: an adult woman with Graves' disease, either hyperthyroidism or ophthalmopathy (not recorded which). The conserved cysteine and the conserved F or W are not part of the CDR3 here. Fields, in order: J gene, V gene, CDR3 protein.

TRBJ1-6	TRBV7-9	ASSLYAGSDSPLH
TRBJ1-2	TRBV2	ASTGVGYGYT
TRBJ1-3	TRBV9	ASSERSGNTIY
TRBJ1-1	TRBV29-1	SVTISSTEAF
TRBJ2-7	TRBV7-3	ASSPGQASEQY
TRBJ2-6	TRBV6-5	ASSQRTTGAGANVLT
TRBJ2-5	TRBV29-1	SVPSGMMETQY
TRBJ2-7	TRBV4-2	ASSQDWDSSYEQY
TRBJ1-1	TRBV30	AWSGTEAF
TRBJ1-1	TRBV2	ASSEYPDTEAF
TRBJ2-7	TRBV5-4	ASSLALGGEQY
TRBJ2-1	TRBV7-2	ASSAAGTYNEQF
TRBJ2-1	TRBV11-2	ASSFGHREQF
TRBJ1-5	TRBV20-1	SGTETGDPYQPQH
TRBJ2-7	TRBV7-9	ASSARQGGYEQY
TRBJ2-5	TRBV24-1	ASTSDRETQY
TRBJ1-1	TRBV5-1	ASSQRVSRMMNTEAF
TRBJ1-5	TRBV7-2	ASSQELNQPQH
TRBJ1-1	TRBV29-1	SVLNTEAS
TRBJ1-1	TRBV3-1	ASSQRSDSEAF
TRBJ1-3	TRBV7-8	ASSTTGAGYTIY
TRBJ2-5	TRBV7-3	ASSLTGLDRETQY
TRBJ1-6	TRBV2	ASSPGQYNSPLH
TRBJ1-6	TRBV7-3	ASSLYGGFLNSPLH
TRBJ2-5	TRBV5-6	ASSFLAGVRETQY
TRBJ1-2	TRBV24-1	ATRGRVEYGYT
TRBJ2-2	TRBV6-6	ASSRTGTTNTGELF
TRBJ1-2	TRBV9	ASSVAGGYGYT
TRBJ2-5	TRBV6-1	ASRMQGADWTQY
TRBJ2-5	TRBV7-3	ASSPEGAQETQY
TRBJ1-5	TRBV20-1	SARGRRFRGNQPQH
TRBJ1-2	TRBV28	ASSLPRYGYT
TRBJ1-1	TRBV28	ASSLGEGAF
TRBJ1-2	TRBV5-5	ASSFPGQSYGYT
TRBJ2-5	TRBV19	ASSIGQGGEETQY
TRBJ1-2	TRBV4-2	ASSQGPQGQGGYGYT
TRBJ2-7	TRBV7-8	ASSANSNEQY
TRBJ2-2	TRBV6-5	ASSYLGLANTGELF